Given below is one T cell receptor beta chain in context. The antigen is unknown. The entry originates in a study of cytomegalovirus exposure and HLA in healthy donors. Germline CDR1 SEHNR, CDR2 FQNEAQ (reference sequence). V shed 5 bases and J 4 bases; nucleotides not matched to a gene: 6. The CDR3 covers 14 residues. Findings and caveats of the study: Later analysis identified around 15,000 TCR beta sequences associated with HLA alleles, using a false discovery rate threshold of 0.05. Within the data, a cluster of highly shared sequence variants was likely a sequencing artifact.

The PCR had 60 Vbeta and 13 Jbeta primers. Assay: immunoSEQ multiplex PCR; the TCRdb copy retains only in-frame clones and omits some. Counted here are 150,000 to 200,000 clones, more than 75% occurring once; the ten biggest clones make up roughly 3.6%. The V gene is TRBV7-9, the J gene TRBJ2-7; TRBD2 matches 9 bases. Sequencing was carried out using PBMCs. The source is a man between 40 and 49 years old in good health and CMV-seropositive. CDR3 coding DNA: TGTGCCAGCAGCCCAGGAGCGGGAGGTTACGAGCAGTACTTC. It translates to CASSPGAGGYEQYF.